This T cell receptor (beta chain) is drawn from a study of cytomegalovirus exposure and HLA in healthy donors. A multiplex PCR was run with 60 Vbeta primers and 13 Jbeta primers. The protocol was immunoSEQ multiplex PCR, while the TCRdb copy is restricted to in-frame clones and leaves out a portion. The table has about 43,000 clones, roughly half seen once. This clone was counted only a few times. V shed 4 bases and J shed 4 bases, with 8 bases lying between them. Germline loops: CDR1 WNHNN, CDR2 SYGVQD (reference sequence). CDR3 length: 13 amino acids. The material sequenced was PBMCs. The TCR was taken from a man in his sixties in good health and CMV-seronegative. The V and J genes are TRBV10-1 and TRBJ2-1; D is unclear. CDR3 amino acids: CASSALQYNEQFF. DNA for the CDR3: TGCGCCAGCAGTGCCCTGCAGTACAATGAGCAGTTCTTC.